This T cell receptor beta chain was observed in a study of blood T cell repertoires in COVID-19 (dated by TCRdb to the early 2020s). In terms of the full investigation: Collaborator samples came from the United States, Italy and Spain and covered acute and convalescent phases of COVID-19. The prospective study material was composed of cDNA or gDNA derived from T cells, B-cell-depleted T cells, or PBMCs. Subjects who had been exposed to COVID-19, were actively infected with it, or had recovered from it provided the deeply sampled blood TCRbeta repertoires that made up the dataset. The repertoires were released in a freely available public database meant as a resource for research on the immune response to SARS-CoV-2. Samples came from the ongoing ImmuneRACE study (first 160 participants) plus 1,254 subjects from 6 global collaborators. The sample metadata nearly always contained a de-identified subject ID, COVID-19 status, age in years and sex. Where HLA class I and class II types were available, the types were taken from metadata supplied by the sample provider, not from assay-based typing. What the study reported, not specific to this receptor: The quantity of clinical and demographic metadata differed by source and by participant and was supplied without curation.

Including the terminal cysteine and phenylalanine, the CDR3 comprises 14 residues. Only the CDR3 region is kept as DNA, spanning 42 bases read in frame from base 1. V is cut by 5 bases and J by 5 bases, and the space between the germline ends is 15 bases. Via the germline V gene, CDR1 is SGHTA and CDR2 FQGNSA. TCRbeta CDR3 regions were amplified from genomic DNA using the immunoSEQ Assay, a bias-controlled multiplex PCR. On the authors' methods: Within the assay, amplification of reference gene primers was used to estimate how many nucleated cells each sample contained. To quantify the absolute abundance of each unique TCRbeta CDR3 rearrangement, sequence reads were collapsed and filtered. For each sample, productive Simpson clonality was calculated as the square root of Simpson's diversity index across productive rearrangements. Entries here come from immuneACCESS through TCRdb and include only in-frame sequences with V and J called. Some clones fail to appear in such tables; in the studies checked, an unresolved V gene covers under half of the shortfall, and the cause of the remainder is unknown. From that table come the V and J calls and clone size; the DNA was used to work out D and trimming. The sample records under 250,000 clones, 70% to 90% of which are singletons. The leading ten clones occupy approximately 9.6% of the sample.

This clone was counted ten times or more. This clone's antigen is unknown. One base away there is no much larger clone; base qualities are not given. Participants in the prospective study were aged 18 to 89 years, lived in some 24 United States geographic areas, and enrolled through a virtual design. Cohort assignment in the prospective study relied on participant-reported clinical history from a screening survey and a study questionnaire. Mobile phlebotomists in the prospective study collected whole blood, serum and a nasopharyngeal or oropharyngeal swab from every participant. Prospective study participants could optionally give additional blood draws and questionnaires over an approximately 2-month period. Before DNA extraction, prospective study blood samples were shipped either frozen or at room temperature.

This receptor chain uses TRBV7-2 and TRBJ1-1, with the D gene call left open. Material for sequencing was PBMCs or T cells enriched from blood (not recorded which). This receptor was taken from a woman between 50 and 59 years old with acute COVID-19. The sequenced DNA is TGTGCCAGCAGCACCAGGAATGGCCCGACTGAAGCTTTCTTT. The encoded protein is CASSTRNGPTEAFF.